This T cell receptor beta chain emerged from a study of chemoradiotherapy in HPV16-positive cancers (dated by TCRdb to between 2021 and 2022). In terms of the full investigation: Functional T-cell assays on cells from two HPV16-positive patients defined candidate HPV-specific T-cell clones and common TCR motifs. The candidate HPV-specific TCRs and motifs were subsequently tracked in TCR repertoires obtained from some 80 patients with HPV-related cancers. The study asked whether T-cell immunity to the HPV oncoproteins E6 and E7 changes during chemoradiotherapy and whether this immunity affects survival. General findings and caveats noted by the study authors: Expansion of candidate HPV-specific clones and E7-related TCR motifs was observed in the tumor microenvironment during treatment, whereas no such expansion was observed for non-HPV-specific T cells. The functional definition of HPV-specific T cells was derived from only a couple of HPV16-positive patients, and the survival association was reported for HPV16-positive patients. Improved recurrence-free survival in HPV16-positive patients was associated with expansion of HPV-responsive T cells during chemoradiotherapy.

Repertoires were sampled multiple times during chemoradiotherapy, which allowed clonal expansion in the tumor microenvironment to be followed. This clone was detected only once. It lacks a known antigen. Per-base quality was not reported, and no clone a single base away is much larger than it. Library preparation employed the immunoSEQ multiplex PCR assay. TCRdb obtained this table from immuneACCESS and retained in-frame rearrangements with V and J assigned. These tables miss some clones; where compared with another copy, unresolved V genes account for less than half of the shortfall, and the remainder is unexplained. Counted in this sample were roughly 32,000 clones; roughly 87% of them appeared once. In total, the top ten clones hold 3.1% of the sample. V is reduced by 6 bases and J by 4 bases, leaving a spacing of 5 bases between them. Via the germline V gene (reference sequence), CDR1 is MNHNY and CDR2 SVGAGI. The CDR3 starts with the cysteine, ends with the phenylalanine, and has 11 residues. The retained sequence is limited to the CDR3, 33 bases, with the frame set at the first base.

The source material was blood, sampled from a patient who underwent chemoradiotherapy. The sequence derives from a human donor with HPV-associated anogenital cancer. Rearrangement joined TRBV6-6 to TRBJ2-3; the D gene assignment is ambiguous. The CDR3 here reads CASSPADTQYF. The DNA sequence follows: TGTGCCAGCAGCCCGGCAGATACGCAGTATTTT.